The sample holds many counts of the clone carrying this TCR delta chain. This DNA's translation and the protein TCRdb lists, from a much larger clone, do not match at residue 19, likely due to a read error; the protein shown is translated from the DNA. Both TRG and TRD chains were sequenced from each sorted sample. TCRdb re-identified clones in the multiplex PCR reads via CATT. The data show 45,000 to 70,000 delta-chain clones, 1.7% seen once. The data were taken from a study of γδ T cells in repeated Plasmodium falciparum infection. Study information: The natural-infection arm compared Malian children under seasonal malaria with matched Australian children.

The sequenced sample consisted of gamma-delta T cells from blood. The receptor comes from a pool of human donors (malaria-infected and uninfected, not separated).

CDR3 nucleotides: TGTGCTCTTGGGGAACTGGCGGTGGCGGGATCCTCAAGGTGGTACACCGATAAACCCATCTTT. Encoded protein: CALGELAVAGSSRWYTDKPIF. V and J are TRDV1 and TRDJ1, with TRDD3 as a possible D gene (5 bases). CDR3 length equals 21 residues. Germline CDR1 TSWWSYY, CDR2 QGS.